This entry lists 6 T cell receptor beta chains sequenced from one sample in a study of T cells in Graves' hyperthyroidism and ophthalmopathy. Authors of the study amplified TCR beta CDR3 regions from RNA transcripts. TCR CDR3 underwent first-round RT-PCR with the HTBI primer set. MiXCR was run by TCRdb on the multiplex PCR reads, yielding one entry per CDR3 protein. This table has fewer than 350,000 distinct CDR3 sequences, roughly 13% appearing once. Sequenced sample: blood. These receptors were obtained from a woman between 40 and 50 years old with Graves' hyperthyroidism.

This clonotype was seen repeatedly, ten times or more. The chain links TRBV6-1 to TRBJ2-5, with D possibly matching TRBD1 (6 bases). Trimming took off 6 bases at V and 3 bases at J, with 14 bases between the two ends. The CDR3 spans 14 residues. CDR1 and CDR2 (germline): MNHNS, SASEGT. This CDR3 is CASRDSIQKETQYF. The CDR3 nucleotides are TGTGCCAGCAGGGACAGCATTCAGAAAGAGACCCAGTACTTC.

The chain combines TRBV29-1 with TRBJ2-7; 11 bases are a match to TRBD1. CDR3 length equals 16 residues. V lost 6 bases and J lost 0; bases outside the gene matches: 10. Germline loops: CDR1 SQVTM, CDR2 ANQGSEA. The CDR3 DNA sequence: TGCAGCGTCGCTATGAGTGGGACAGGGGGCTCCTACGAGCAGTACTTC. Translated: CSVAMSGTGGSYEQYF.

This clonotype was recorded at least ten times. The chain's CDR3 is CASSQKNLIVRGDTQYF. In nucleotides, the CDR3 is TGCGCCAGCAGCCAAAAGAACCTCATCGTGAGGGGAGATACGCAGTATTTT. This chain uses TRBV4-1 with TRBJ2-3; the D gene could be TRBD1 or TRBD2 (5 bases each). V shed 2 bases and J shed 5 bases, with 20 bases lying between them. This CDR3 is 17 amino acids long. Germline assignment: CDR1 MGHRA and CDR2 YSYEKL.

The J gene is TRBJ1-5, the V gene TRBV28; TRBD1 agrees at 11 bases. The J segment lost 7 bases and the V segment lost 6 bases, leaving 8 bases of the junction unmatched. Per germline, CDR1 MDHEN and CDR2 SYDVKM. There are 15 residues in the CDR3. This chain's CDR3 is CASRPGQGVGQPQHF. DNA for the CDR3: TGTGCCAGCAGACCGGGACAGGGGGTAGGACAGCCCCAGCATTTT.

About this clonotype itself: This may come from a read error, since a much larger clone is one base off. The chain has TRBV6-5 and TRBJ2-2; 9 nucleotides line up with TRBD1. The CDR3 covers 16 residues. After removal of 3 bases from V and 7 bases from J, the junction contained 9 bases not matched to a gene. Germline values: CDR1 MNHEY, CDR2 SVGAGI. CDR3 nucleotide sequence: TGTGCCAGCAGTTATTTATACAGGGGGCGAGGCGGGGAGCTGTTTTTT. Encoded protein: CASSYLYRGRGGELFF.

Many counts were recorded for this clonotype. The chain uses TRBV20-1 and TRBJ1-1, with 10 bases lining up with TRBD1. CDR3 length equals 14 residues. V shed 6 bases, J shed 7 bases, and the junction held 11 bases outside the gene matches. In germline, CDR1 is DFQATT, CDR2 SNEGSKA (reference sequence). The CDR3 DNA reads as TGCAGTGCAGGGGACAGGGGAAGGGGCGGTGAAGCTTTCTTT. Its protein is CSAGDRGRGGEAFF.